This passage covers 23 T cell receptor beta chains from one sample sequenced in a study of OX40 agonist ivuxolimab in advanced cancers. The table came from immunoSEQ multiplex PCR; TCRdb's copy has only in-frame clones and leaves some out. The data hold 65,000 to 95,000 clones, with 91% observed a single time. This sample comprised CD4+ or CD8+ T cells sorted from blood, obtained in a trial of the OX40 agonist ivuxolimab. The origin of the receptors is an adult with an advanced solid tumor such as melanoma, head and neck, liver or kidney cancer.

The chain joins TRBV5-6 to TRBJ2-3; no firm D call. V lost 2 bases to trimming and J lost 0 bases, with 10 bases between them. This CDR3 has 15 residues. Per the germline V gene, CDR1 is SGHDT and CDR2 is YYEEEE. Here the CDR3 DNA reads TGTGCCAGCAGCTTCACCTATCCTAGCACAGATACGCAGTATTTT. This encodes CASSFTYPSTDTQYF.

The chain couples TRBV11-3 to TRBJ2-7; D perhaps matches TRBD2 (5 bases). CDR1 is SGHNT and CDR2 is YENEEA in the germline V gene. V lost 5 bases to trimming and J lost 2 bases, with 13 bases between them. This CDR3 has 14 amino acids. CDR3 DNA: TGTGCCAGCAGCCAGCGGACGGGCACCTACGAGCAGTACTTC. Its protein is CASSQRTGTYEQYF.

The V and J genes are TRBV6-5 and TRBJ1-2; TRBD1 agrees at 7 bases. In germline, CDR1 is MNHEY, CDR2 SVGAGI. The ends lost 8 bases at V and 1 base at J; junction bases unmatched: 10. The CDR3 totals 15 residues. CDR3 protein: CASGVLQGFNYGYTF. CDR3 nucleotides: TGTGCCAGCGGAGTTTTACAGGGGTTTAACTATGGCTACACCTTC.

This chain connects TRBV19 to TRBJ2-1, with 8 positions matching TRBD2. There are 13 residues in the CDR3. J gave up 13 bases and V 6 bases, and 11 bases lay outside the gene matches. CDR1 is LNHDA, CDR2 SQIVND, per germline (reference sequence). The DNA of the CDR3 is TGTGCCAGTAGCAATAGCCCGCGGGAGGACCAGTTCTTC. Amino acids: CASSNSPREDQFF.

Notes on this clone: The junction departs from the called germline gene at one end, perhaps through a read error. The rearrangement links TRBV27 to TRBJ2-1; 8 nucleotides match TRBD1. This CDR3 is built from 14 residues. In germline, CDR1 is MNHEY, CDR2 SMNVEV (reference sequence). The CDR3 DNA follows: TGTGCCAGCAGTTCAGGGGGCCTCTACAATGAGCAGCTCTTC. This sequence encodes CASSSGGLYNEQLF.

The chain carries TRBV28 and TRBJ1-2; possible D gene TRBD1, 6 bases. The germline CDR1 and CDR2 sequences are MDHEN and SYDVKM. The CDR3 covers 13 residues. The V gene lost 3 bases and the J gene lost 8 bases, with 13 bases spanning the gap. In nucleotides, the CDR3 is TGTGCCAGCAGTTTGGCCAGGGGAAAAGGCTACACCTTC. This codes for CASSLARGKGYTF.

The chain is built from TRBV9 and TRBJ1-3, with D possibly being TRBD1 (5 bases). CDR1 and CDR2 from the germline V gene are SGDLS and YYNGEE. V dropped 4 bases and J dropped 0 bases, with 11 bases sitting between them. The CDR3 runs 15 residues. The CDR3 loop reads CASSKQGNSGNTIYF. The DNA for the CDR3 is TGTGCCAGCAGCAAGCAGGGTAACTCTGGAAACACCATATATTTT.

The CDR3 DNA is TGTGCCAGCAGCCAAGGACAGGCGAACACCGGGGAGCTGTTTTTT. This codes for CASSQGQANTGELFF. The chain carries TRBV11-2 and TRBJ2-2; 7 bases match TRBD1. This CDR3 spans 15 amino acids. Trimming took 5 bases from V and 0 from J; bases not matched to a gene: 3. The germline V gene encodes CDR1 SGHAT and CDR2 FQNNGV.

This sequence joins TRBV11-1 and TRBJ1-1, with TRBD1 matching over 8 bases. Germline CDR1 SGHAT, CDR2 FQDESV (reference sequence). V dropped 6 bases and J dropped 0; count of bases not matched to a gene: 9. CDR3 size: 16 residues. The CDR3 DNA is TGTGCCAGCAGGCTGACAGGGGTCAGTATGAACACTGAAGCTTTCTTT. Its protein is CASRLTGVSMNTEAFF.

This clone was picked up one time. The CDR3 DNA reads as TGTGCCAGCACCGAACTAGCGGGAGTAGACGAGCAGTACTTC. This gives the protein CASTELAGVDEQYF. The rearrangement joins TRBV28 to TRBJ2-7, with 11 bases that match TRBD2. This CDR3 region has 14 residues. The V gene's germline CDR1 is MDHEN and CDR2 SYDVKM. V shed 7 bases, J shed 5 bases, and the junction held 7 bases outside the gene matches.

The chain links TRBV5-6 to TRBJ1-2, with unresolved D. The CDR3 is 14 amino acids. Trimming removed 3 bases at V and 4 bases at J, with 13 bases between. The V gene's germline CDR1 is SGHDT and CDR2 YYEEEE. The CDR3 protein is CASSSHDGSYGYTF. As DNA, the CDR3 is TGTGCCAGCAGCTCCCATGACGGGAGCTATGGCTACACCTTC.

Only one count was recorded for this clone. The chain is built from TRBV6-6 and TRBJ2-4; possibly TRBD1 for D (6 bases). This CDR3 has 14 amino acids. The V gene's germline CDR1 is MNHNY and CDR2 SVGAGI (reference sequence). Trimming removed 6 bases at V and 5 bases at J, with 14 bases between. Written as DNA, the CDR3 is TGTGCCAGCAGGTCGACAGGTATCGAAAACATTCAGTACTTC. Protein: CASRSTGIENIQYF.

CDR3 bases: TGTGCCAGCAGTAGACAGGGGAGTCTTTCCTACGAGCAGTACTTC. Translating it yields CASSRQGSLSYEQYF. The chain links TRBV6-5 to TRBJ2-7; 8 bases map to TRBD1. The trim removed 5 bases at V and 1 base at J, leaving 7 bases unmatched. CDR1 and CDR2 from the germline V gene are MNHEY and SVGAGI. CDR3 length: 15 residues.

V gene TRBV5-1 combines with J gene TRBJ2-5; 9 bases line up with TRBD1. The trim removed 0 bases at V and 5 bases at J, leaving 5 bases unmatched. Germline V gene sequence: CDR1 SGHRS, CDR2 YFSETQ. The CDR3 consists of 15 residues. As DNA, the CDR3 is TGCGCCAGCAGCTTGGCCGGGACAGGGCGGGAGACCCAGTACTTC. It codes for CASSLAGTGRETQYF.

V is TRBV6-6 and J is TRBJ2-1, with D tentatively TRBD1 or TRBD2 (5 bases each). CDR3 length: 11 amino acids. V gave up 8 bases and J gave up 4 bases, with 6 bases separating them. Germline V lookup: CDR1 MNHNY, CDR2 SVGAGI (reference sequence). CDR3 in DNA: TGTGCCAGCTGGGGGTACAATGAGCAGTTCTTC. This encodes CASWGYNEQFF.

V gene TRBV5-1 combines with J gene TRBJ2-5; TRBD1 aligns across 7 bases. The CDR3 contains 15 residues. V trimming: 5 bases; J trimming: 2 bases; junction bases outside the gene matches: 9. CDR1 and CDR2 (germline): SGHRS, YFSETQ. The CDR3 protein is CASRLRGQKQETQYF. The DNA for the CDR3 is TGCGCCAGCAGGTTAAGGGGACAGAAGCAAGAGACCCAGTACTTC.

V gene TRBV28 combines with J gene TRBJ2-7; 12 bases match TRBD2. In germline, CDR1 is MDHEN, CDR2 SYDVKM. The ends lost 6 bases at V and 3 bases at J; junction bases unmatched: 3. CDR3 length equals 14 residues. The CDR3 reads CASRLAGGDYEQYF. The CDR3 nucleotides read TGTGCCAGCAGGCTAGCGGGAGGGGACTACGAGCAGTACTTC.

This sequence joins TRBV9 and TRBJ2-7; TRBD1 might be the D (6 bases). This CDR3 is 15 amino acids long. Germline CDR1 is SGDLS and CDR2 is YYNGEE. V was pared by 4 bases and J by 0 bases, with 14 bases between. The CDR3 DNA is TGTGCCAGCAGCCTAGGGCAGGGGCCCTCCTACGAGCAGTACTTC. Its translation is CASSLGQGPSYEQYF.

V usage is TRBV30 and J usage is TRBJ1-5; no firm D call. This CDR3 has 13 amino acids. V was shortened by 7 bases and J by 6 bases, with 16 bases between the two germline ends. Per the germline V gene, CDR1 is GTSNPN and CDR2 is SVGIG (reference sequence). The CDR3 spells CALSSGSGQPQHF. In DNA, the CDR3 is TGTGCCTTGTCGTCGGGGTCGGGTCAGCCCCAGCATTTT. Drawing the rest from reference TRBV30 and TRBJ1-5, the complete variable domain is SQTIHQWPATLVQPVGSPLSLECTVEGTSNPNLYWYRQAAGRGLQLLFYSVGIGQISSEVPQNLSASRPQDRQFILSSKKLLLSDSGFYLCALSSGSGQPQHFGDGTRLSIL.

This chain uses TRBV10-3 with TRBJ2-5, with D unclear. The germline V gene encodes CDR1 ENHRY and CDR2 SYGVKD. The CDR3 totals 13 residues. The V gene lost 6 bases and the J gene lost 4 bases, with 12 bases spanning the gap. CDR3 DNA: TGTGCCATCAGGGAGAGTTGGGGAGAGACCCAGTACTTC. Protein product: CAIRESWGETQYF.

The chain employs TRBV5-5 and TRBJ1-1, with D unresolved. The CDR3 covers 14 residues. V gave up 4 bases and J gave up 1 base, with 11 bases separating them. CDR1 and CDR2 (germline): SGHKS, YYEKEE (reference sequence). This CDR3 reads CASSVRGGNTEAFF. CDR3 nucleotides: TGTGCCAGCAGCGTCCGGGGTGGGAACACTGAAGCTTTCTTT.

This chain links TRBV4-2 with TRBJ1-5; TRBD1 matches at 10 bases. This CDR3 region has 14 residues. The germline CDR1 and CDR2 sequences are LGHNA and YNFKEQ. Trimming removed 3 bases from V and 9 bases from J; junction bases left unmatched: 5. CDR3 sequence (DNA): TGTGCCAGCAGCCACGGACAGGGGGAGGCGCCCCAGCATTTT. This gives the protein CASSHGQGEAPQHF.

The gene calls are TRBV15 and TRBJ1-4; D call uncertain. The CDR3 covers 13 residues. Trimming removed 0 bases at V and 8 bases at J, with 7 bases between. CDR1 LNHNV and CDR2 YYDKDF come from the germline V gene (reference sequence). The CDR3, as DNA: TGTGCCACCAGCAGAGACCAGAGGGAAAAACTGTTTTTT. The encoded protein is CATSRDQREKLFF.